This record covers a single TCR beta chain. Its target antigen remains unknown. No base qualities exist here, and no much larger clone lies one base off it. To estimate absolute template abundance from read counts, synthetic TCR analog templates were spiked into each PCR. The immunoSEQ assay was used to amplify TCRbeta CDR3 regions from genomic DNA with bias-controlled V and J gene primers. Sequencing of rearranged TCRbeta segments was performed at approximately 20X coverage. On the authors' methods: Sequencing errors were corrected by clustering, and CDR3s were annotated against IMGT so that V, D and J genes could be assigned. Downstream analyses used only productive TCRbeta rearrangements, leaving out any out-of-frame or stop-codon sequences. Clonality was calculated as one minus the Shannon entropy normalized by the log of the number of unique productive sequences. Fisher's exact test with Benjamini-Hochberg correction, at a threshold of adjusted p below 0.01, was used to find clones that differed between time points or between blood and tumor. What TCRdb holds here is the immuneACCESS table cut down to in-frame rearrangements. Part of the clones is not present; checked against another copy, under half of the missing clones reflect an unresolved V gene, and the others are unexplained. The V and J calls and clone size are taken from that table; D and trimming were inferred from the DNA. The sample profile shows over 75,000 clones; about 90% of them were found once. Jointly, the top ten make up roughly 0.97% of the sample.

This entry comes from a study of PD-L1 blockade in urothelial cancer (TCRdb year 2017). About the study as a whole: Every patient began therapy at some point between 2014 and 2015 and was given atezolizumab 1,200 mg intravenously every 3 weeks. Blood samples yielded a median of around 130,000 T cells and roughly 80,000 unique TCRs, with median clonality 0.080. About 90% of the roughly 29 patients were identified as males with urothelial cancer of bladder origin, and a prior smoking history was reported by 18 of 29 patients. Patients had an ECOG performance status of 0 or 1 and had received between 0 and 3 prior chemotherapy regimens. Durable clinical benefit meant progression-free survival longer than 6 months, and TCR features were also tested against progression-free and overall survival. The study, an exploratory multi-omic analysis, examined somatic, immune and clinical correlates of response to PD-L1 blockade with atezolizumab in urothelial cancer. Several patients achieved durable clinical benefit and around 19 did not. Blood samples were analyzed at two time points: 3 weeks after treatment start (second dose) and 6 weeks after treatment start. In the same patients who had TCR sequencing, pretreatment tumors also underwent whole exome sequencing and RNA sequencing. Pretreatment tumor samples and matched peripheral blood, collected serially before and after atezolizumab treatment, underwent TCR sequencing. Twenty-nine patients had pretreatment blood TCR-seq, roughly 25 had at least one posttreatment blood collection, and roughly 25 had tumor TCR-seq. The paper as a whole reports these results and caveats: Because the sample size was small (n of about 30) and many of the analyses were exploratory, the results are meant to be hypothesis-generating. Patients with durable benefit showed greater expansion of tumor-associated TCR clones in peripheral blood 3 weeks after starting treatment (n ≈ 21, p = 0.022). A pretreatment peripheral blood TCR clonality below the median was linked to improved progression-free and overall survival.

Taken from cysteine to phenylalanine, the CDR3 has 14 residues. Only CDR3 DNA is held: 42 bases, read in frame from base 1. The germline ends are 9 bases apart after V is trimmed by 6 bases and J by 1 base. CDR1 is given as SGHTA and CDR2 as FQGTGA, both from the germline V gene. The intended sense of this specimen's time point label: pretreatment peripheral blood. The cohort comprised roughly 30 patients with locally advanced or metastatic urothelial carcinoma treated at Memorial Sloan Kettering on a trial protocol. Peripheral blood mononuclear cells were collected pretreatment and during treatment, with between 1 and 8 total time points obtained per patient. The Qiagen DNeasy Blood extraction kit was used to purify genomic DNA from total PBMCs and from tumor samples. PBMCs were collected pretreatment and during treatment and were isolated and stored as previously described.

The chain links TRBV7-3 with TRBJ2-2; the D gene cannot be named for sure. This material consisted of PBMCs, taken around atezolizumab (anti-PD-L1) treatment. This receptor was identified in a woman aged 80 or older with urothelial cancer. The CDR3 reads as follows: CASSLSRNTGELFF. The DNA reads TGTGCCAGCAGTCTTAGCAGGAACACCGGGGAGCTGTTTTTT.